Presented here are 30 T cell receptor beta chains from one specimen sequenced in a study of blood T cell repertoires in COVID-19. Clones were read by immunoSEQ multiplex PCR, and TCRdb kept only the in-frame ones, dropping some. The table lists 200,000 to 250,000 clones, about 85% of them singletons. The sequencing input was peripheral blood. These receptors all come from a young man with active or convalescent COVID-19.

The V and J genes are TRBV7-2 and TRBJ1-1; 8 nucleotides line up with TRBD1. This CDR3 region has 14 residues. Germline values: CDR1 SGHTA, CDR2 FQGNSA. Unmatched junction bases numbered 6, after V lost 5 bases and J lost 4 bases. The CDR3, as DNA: TGTGCCAGCAGCCAGTTCACAGGGGGCACTGAAGCTTTCTTT. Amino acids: CASSQFTGGTEAFF.

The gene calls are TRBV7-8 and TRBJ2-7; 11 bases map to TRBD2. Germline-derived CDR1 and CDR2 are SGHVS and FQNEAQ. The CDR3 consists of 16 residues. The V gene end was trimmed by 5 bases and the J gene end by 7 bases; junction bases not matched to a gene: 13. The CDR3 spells CASSRTSGRLGLEQYF. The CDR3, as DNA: TGTGCCAGCAGCCGTACTAGCGGGAGATTAGGTTTGGAGCAGTACTTC.

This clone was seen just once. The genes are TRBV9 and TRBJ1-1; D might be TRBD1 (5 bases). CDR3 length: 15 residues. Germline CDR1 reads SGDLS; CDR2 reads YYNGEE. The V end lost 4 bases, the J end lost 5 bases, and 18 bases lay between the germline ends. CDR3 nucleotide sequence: TGTGCCAGCAGCCCTCACCCAGGGTCTTGGACTGAAGCTTTCTTT. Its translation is CASSPHPGSWTEAFF.

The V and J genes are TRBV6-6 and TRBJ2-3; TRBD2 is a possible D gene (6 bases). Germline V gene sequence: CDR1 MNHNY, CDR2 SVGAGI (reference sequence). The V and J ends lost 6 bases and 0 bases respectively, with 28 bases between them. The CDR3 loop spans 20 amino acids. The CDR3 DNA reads TGTGCCAGCAGCCCCATCACGGGACGGCGGGGCTCCGCTAGCACAGATACGCAGTATTTT. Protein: CASSPITGRRGSASTDTQYF.

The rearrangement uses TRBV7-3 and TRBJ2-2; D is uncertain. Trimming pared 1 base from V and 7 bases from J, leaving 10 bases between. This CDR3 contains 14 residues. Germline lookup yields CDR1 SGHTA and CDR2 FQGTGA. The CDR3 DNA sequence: TGTGCCAGCAGCTTAAAGGCAGGCATCGGGGAGCTGTTTTTT. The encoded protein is CASSLKAGIGELFF.

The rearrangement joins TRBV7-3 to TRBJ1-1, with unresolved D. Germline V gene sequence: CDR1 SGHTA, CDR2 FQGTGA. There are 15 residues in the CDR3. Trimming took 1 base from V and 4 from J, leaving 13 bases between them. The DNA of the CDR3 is TGTGCCAGCAGCTTAAGGGGAGGGTCGGGCACTGAAGCTTTCTTT. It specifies CASSLRGGSGTEAFF.

CDR3 bases: TGTGCCAGCAGTCCTCTCGGAGACCAGAACACTGAAGCTTTCTTT. It specifies CASSPLGDQNTEAFF. The chain joins TRBV28 to TRBJ1-1; D uncertain. The V end lost 5 bases, the J end lost 1 base, and 14 bases lay between the germline ends. The CDR3 totals 15 residues. Germline CDR1 MDHEN, CDR2 SYDVKM.

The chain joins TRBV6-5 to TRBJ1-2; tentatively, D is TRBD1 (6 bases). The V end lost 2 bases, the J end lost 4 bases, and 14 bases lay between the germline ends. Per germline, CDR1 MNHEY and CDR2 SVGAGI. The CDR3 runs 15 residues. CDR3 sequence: CASSYTTGLAYGYTF. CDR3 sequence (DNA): TGTGCCAGCAGTTACACCACAGGGCTTGCCTATGGCTACACCTTC.

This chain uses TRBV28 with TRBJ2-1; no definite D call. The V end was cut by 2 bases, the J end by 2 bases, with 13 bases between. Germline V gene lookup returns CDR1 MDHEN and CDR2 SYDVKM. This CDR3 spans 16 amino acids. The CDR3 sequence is CASSLLSLRAYNEQFF. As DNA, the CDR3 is TGTGCCAGCAGTTTACTCTCCCTACGCGCCTACAATGAGCAGTTCTTC.

The CDR3 coding sequence is TGTGCCAGCAGCCTAGCGGCGAACACCGGGGAGCTGTTTTTT. Protein product: CASSLAANTGELFF. The rearrangement uses TRBV6-4 and TRBJ2-2, with 7 bases fitting TRBD2. Trimming removed 6 bases from V and 0 bases from J; junction bases left unmatched: 1. This CDR3 comprises 14 residues. Germline V gene data show CDR1 as MRHNA and CDR2 as SNTAGT.

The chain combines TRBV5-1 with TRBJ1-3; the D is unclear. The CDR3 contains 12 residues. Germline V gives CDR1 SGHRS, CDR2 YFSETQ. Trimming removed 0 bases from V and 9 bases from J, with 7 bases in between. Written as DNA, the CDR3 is TGCGCCAGCAGCTTGGACGGCGGCACCATATATTTT. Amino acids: CASSLDGGTIYF.

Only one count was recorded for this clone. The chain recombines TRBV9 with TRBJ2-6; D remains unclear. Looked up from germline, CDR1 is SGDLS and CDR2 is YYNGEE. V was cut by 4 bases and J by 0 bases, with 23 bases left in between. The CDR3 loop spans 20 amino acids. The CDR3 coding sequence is TGTGCCAGCAGCCCGTCTGTTAACGGCGTAGGAGTCTCTGGGGCCAACGTCCTGACTTTC. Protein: CASSPSVNGVGVSGANVLTF.

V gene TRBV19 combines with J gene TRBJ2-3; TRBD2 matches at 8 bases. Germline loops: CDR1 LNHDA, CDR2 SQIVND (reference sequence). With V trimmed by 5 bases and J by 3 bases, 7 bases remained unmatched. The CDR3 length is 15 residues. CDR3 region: CASSQIGGATDTQYF. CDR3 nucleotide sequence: TGTGCCAGTAGTCAGATCGGGGGGGCTACAGATACGCAGTATTTT.

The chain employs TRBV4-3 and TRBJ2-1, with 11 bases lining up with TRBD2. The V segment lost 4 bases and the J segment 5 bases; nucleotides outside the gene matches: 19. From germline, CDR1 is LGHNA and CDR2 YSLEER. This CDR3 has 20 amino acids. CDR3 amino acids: CASSPQGVVGLAGGNNEQFF. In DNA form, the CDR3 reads TGCGCCAGCAGCCCACAGGGGGTCGTGGGGTTAGCGGGAGGGAACAATGAGCAGTTCTTC.

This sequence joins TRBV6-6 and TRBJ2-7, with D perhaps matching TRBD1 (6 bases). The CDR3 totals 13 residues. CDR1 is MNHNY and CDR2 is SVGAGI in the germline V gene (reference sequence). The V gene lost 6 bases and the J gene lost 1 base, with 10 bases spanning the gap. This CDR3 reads CASRKDSSYEQYF. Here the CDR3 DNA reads TGTGCCAGCAGAAAGGACAGTTCCTACGAGCAGTACTTC.

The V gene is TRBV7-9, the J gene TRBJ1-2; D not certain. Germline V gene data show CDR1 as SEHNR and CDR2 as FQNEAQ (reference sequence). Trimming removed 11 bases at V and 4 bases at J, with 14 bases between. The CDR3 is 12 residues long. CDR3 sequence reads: CAGAYDVYGYTF. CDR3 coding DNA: TGTGCCGGAGCTTACGATGTCTATGGCTACACCTTC.

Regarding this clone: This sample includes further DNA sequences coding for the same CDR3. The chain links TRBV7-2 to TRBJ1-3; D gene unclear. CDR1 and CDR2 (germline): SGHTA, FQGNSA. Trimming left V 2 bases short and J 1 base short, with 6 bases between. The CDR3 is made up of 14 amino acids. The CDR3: CASSLRGSGNTIYF. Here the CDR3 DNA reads TGTGCCAGCAGCTTAAGAGGATCTGGAAACACCATATATTTT.

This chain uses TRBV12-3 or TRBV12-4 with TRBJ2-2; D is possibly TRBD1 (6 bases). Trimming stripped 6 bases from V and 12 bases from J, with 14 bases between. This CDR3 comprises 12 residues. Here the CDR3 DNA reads TGTGCCAGCAGGGGGGCGCGAGTGAAGCTGTTTTTT. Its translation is CASRGARVKLFF.

The CDR3, as DNA: TGCAGCGTTGAGGGGGGACAGTGGATGAACACTGAAGCTTTCTTT. Its translation is CSVEGGQWMNTEAFF. The rearrangement links TRBV29-1 to TRBJ1-1; 7 nucleotides align to TRBD1. V lost 3 bases and J lost 0; bases outside the gene matches: 7. The CDR3 consists of 15 residues. Germline V gene data show CDR1 as SQVTM and CDR2 as ANQGSEA. Looking up the rest from reference TRBV29-1 and TRBJ1-1 gives the full variable domain: SAVISQKPSRDICQRGTSLTIQCQVDSQVTMMFWYRQQPGQSLTLIATANQGSEATYESGFVIDKFPISRPNLTFSTLTVSNMSPEDSSIYLCSVEGGQWMNTEAFFGQGTRLTVV.

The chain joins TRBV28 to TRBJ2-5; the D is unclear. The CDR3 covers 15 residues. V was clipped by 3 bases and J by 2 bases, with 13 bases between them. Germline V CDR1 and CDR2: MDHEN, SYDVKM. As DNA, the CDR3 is TGTGCCAGCAGTTTCCTTTTGCGTGTACAAGAGACCCAGTACTTC. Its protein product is CASSFLLRVQETQYF.

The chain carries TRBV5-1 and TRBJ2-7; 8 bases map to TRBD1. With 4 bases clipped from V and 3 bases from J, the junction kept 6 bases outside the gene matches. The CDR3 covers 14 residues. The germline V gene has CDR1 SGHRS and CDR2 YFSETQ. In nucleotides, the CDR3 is TGCGCCAGCAGCCCCCGGGACAGGCGCTACGAGCAGTACTTC. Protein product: CASSPRDRRYEQYF.

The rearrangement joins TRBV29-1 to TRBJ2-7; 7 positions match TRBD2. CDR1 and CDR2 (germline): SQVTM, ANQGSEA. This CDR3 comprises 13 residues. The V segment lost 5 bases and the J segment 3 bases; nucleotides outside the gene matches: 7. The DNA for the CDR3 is TGCAGCGTTCCTGGGCCGGGGGGCTACGAGCAGTACTTC. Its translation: CSVPGPGGYEQYF.

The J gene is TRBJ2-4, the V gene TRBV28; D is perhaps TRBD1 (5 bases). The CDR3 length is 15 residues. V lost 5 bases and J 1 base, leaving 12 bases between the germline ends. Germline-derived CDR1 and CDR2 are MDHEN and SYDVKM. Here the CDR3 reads CASSTSGLAKNIQYF. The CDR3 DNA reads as TGTGCCAGCAGTACCTCAGGGTTGGCCAAAAACATTCAGTACTTC.

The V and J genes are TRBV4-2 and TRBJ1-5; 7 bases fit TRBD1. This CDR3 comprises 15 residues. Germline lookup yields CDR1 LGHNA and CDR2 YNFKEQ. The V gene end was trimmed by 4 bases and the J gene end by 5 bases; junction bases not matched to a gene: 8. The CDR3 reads CASSRETGAHQPQHF. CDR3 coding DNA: TGTGCCAGCAGCCGCGAAACAGGGGCTCATCAGCCCCAGCATTTT.

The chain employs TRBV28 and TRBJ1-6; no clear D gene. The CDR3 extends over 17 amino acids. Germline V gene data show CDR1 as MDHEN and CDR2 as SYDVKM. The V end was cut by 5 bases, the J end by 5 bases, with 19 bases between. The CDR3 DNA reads TGTGCCAGCAGTCCCTCCCGACGGGCCGGGGATAATTCACCCCTCCACTTT. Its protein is CASSPSRRAGDNSPLHF.

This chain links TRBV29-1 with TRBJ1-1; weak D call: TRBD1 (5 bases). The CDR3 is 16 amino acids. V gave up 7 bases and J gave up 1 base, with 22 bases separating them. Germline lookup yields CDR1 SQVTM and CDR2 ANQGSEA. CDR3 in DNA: TGCAGCGCCTTGGGGCGCCAGGGTCTAGAGAACACTGAAGCTTTCTTT. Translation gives CSALGRQGLENTEAFF.

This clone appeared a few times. CDR3 DNA: TGTGCCAGCAGCCAAAAGCTGAACACTGAAGCTTTCTTT. Translation: CASSQKLNTEAFF. The chain combines TRBV7-8 with TRBJ1-1, with D unclear. V lost 5 bases to trimming and J lost 0 bases, with 7 bases between them. This CDR3 has 13 amino acids. From germline, CDR1 is SGHVS and CDR2 FQNEAQ.

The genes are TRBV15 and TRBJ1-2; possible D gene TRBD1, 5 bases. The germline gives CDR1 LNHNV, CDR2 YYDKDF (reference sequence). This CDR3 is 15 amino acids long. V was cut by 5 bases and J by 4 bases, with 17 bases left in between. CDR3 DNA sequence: TGTGCCACCAGCGCCAGCGGGCAGGGTATCTATGGCTACACCTTC. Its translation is CATSASGQGIYGYTF. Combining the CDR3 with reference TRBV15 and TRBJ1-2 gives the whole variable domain DAMVIQNPRYQVTQFGKPVTLSCSQTLNHNVMYWYQQKSSQAPKLLFHYYDKDFNNEADTPDNFQSRRPNTSFCFLDIRSPGLGDTAMYLCATSASGQGIYGYTFGSGTRLTVV.

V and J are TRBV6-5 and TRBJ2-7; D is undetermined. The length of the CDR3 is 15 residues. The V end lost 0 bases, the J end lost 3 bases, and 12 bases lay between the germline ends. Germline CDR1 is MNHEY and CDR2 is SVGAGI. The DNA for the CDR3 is TGTGCCAGCAGTTACTCGATAAACGGGTACTACGAGCAGTACTTC. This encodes CASSYSINGYYEQYF.

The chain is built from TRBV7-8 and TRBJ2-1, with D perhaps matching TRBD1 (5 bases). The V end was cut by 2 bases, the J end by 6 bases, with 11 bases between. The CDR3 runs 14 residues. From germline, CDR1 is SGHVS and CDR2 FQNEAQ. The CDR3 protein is CASSLRQWANEQFF. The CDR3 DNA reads TGTGCCAGCAGCTTAAGACAGTGGGCCAATGAGCAGTTCTTC. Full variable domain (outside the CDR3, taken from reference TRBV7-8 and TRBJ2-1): GAGVSQSPRYKVAKRGQDVALRCDPISGHVSLFWYQQALGQGPEFLTYFQNEAQLDKSGLPSDRFFAERPEGSVSTLKIQRTQQEDSAVYLCASSLRQWANEQFFGPGTRLTVL.